The T cell receptor (beta chain) under discussion was sequenced for a study of blood T cell repertoires in COVID-19. Assignment of participants to cohorts was predicated upon participant-reported clinical history. TCRdb's copy holds only in-frame clones and misses some; the assay was immunoSEQ multiplex PCR. This table has more than 200,000 clones, about 90% appearing once. The CDR3 contains 13 residues. V lost 5 bases to trimming and J lost 4 bases, with 9 bases between them. Germline loops: CDR1 SEHNR, CDR2 FQNEAQ (reference sequence). Material: PBMCs or T cells enriched from blood (not recorded which). The receptor comes from a man under 40 who had recovered from COVID-19. The chain uses TRBV7-9 and TRBJ1-5; D ambiguous. The DNA for the CDR3 is TGTGCCAGCAGCAGCCTTTTAAATCAGCCCCAGCATTTT. This codes for CASSSLLNQPQHF.